These 14 T cell receptor beta chains were all obtained from the same sample, sequenced in a study of shared clonotypes between healthy human individuals. TCRdb's copy holds only in-frame clones and misses some; the assay was immunoSEQ multiplex PCR. This sample yields about 2.5 million clones, of which 85% to 95% are seen a single time; 0.37% belongs to the top ten. Material for sequencing was naive CD4+ T cells from PBMCs. The subset denotes: CD45RA+ positively selected. The origin of the receptors is a man between 18 and 29 years old in good health. Some clones in this sample may be carry-over from other donors' samples.

The chain links TRBV11-3 to TRBJ1-1, with no clear D. The germline V and J ends were trimmed by 1 base and 3 bases, with 6 bases remaining between them. Germline assignment: CDR1 SGHNT and CDR2 YENEEA. This CDR3 is built from 13 residues. CDR3 sequence: CASSLGRDTEAFF. The CDR3 DNA reads TGTGCCAGCAGCTTAGGGCGGGACACTGAAGCTTTCTTT.

The CDR3 reads CASSRGRGKGINYGYTF. The CDR3 DNA reads TGTGCCAGCAGCCGTGGTCGTGGGAAGGGGATTAACTATGGCTACACCTTC. The chain uses TRBV7-9 and TRBJ1-2; D may be TRBD1 (5 bases). Between the trimmed V and J ends, which lost 5 bases and 1 base, there was a span of 20 bases. Looked up from germline, CDR1 is SEHNR and CDR2 is FQNEAQ (reference sequence). The CDR3 covers 17 residues.

The CDR3 loop reads CAGGEVAYEQYF. Here the CDR3 DNA reads TGTGCCGGGGGGGAAGTGGCCTACGAGCAGTACTTC. The chain joins TRBV2 to TRBJ2-7; 7 bases fit TRBD2. V shed 11 bases, J shed 2 bases, and the junction held 6 bases outside the gene matches. Germline assignment: CDR1 SNHLY and CDR2 FYNNEI. The CDR3 consists of 12 residues.

V is TRBV27 and J is TRBJ1-2; TRBD1 matches at 7 bases. Germline V gene data show CDR1 as MNHEY and CDR2 as SMNVEV (reference sequence). This CDR3 has 15 amino acids. V lost 6 bases, J lost 6 bases, and 13 bases stayed unmatched. The CDR3 DNA follows: TGTGCCAGCAGAGTACGAAACAGGGGAGAAGATGGCTACACCTTC. Translated, it gives CASRVRNRGEDGYTF.

The CDR3 protein is CSVGFGGFGSNQPQHF. The CDR3 coding sequence is TGCAGCGTTGGATTTGGGGGCTTCGGGAGCAATCAGCCCCAGCATTTT. The chain is built from TRBV29-1 and TRBJ1-5; D may be TRBD1 (6 bases). CDR3 length equals 16 residues. CDR1 is SQVTM and CDR2 is ANQGSEA in the germline V gene. The ends were cut back, 4 bases at V and 1 base at J, with 17 bases in the middle.

This clone was observed a single time. The chain links TRBV19 to TRBJ2-3, with TRBD2 matching 10 bases. V was pared by 3 bases and J by 4 bases, with 7 bases of the junction left unmatched. This CDR3 is built from 16 residues. Germline assignment: CDR1 LNHDA and CDR2 SQIVND (reference sequence). The CDR3 is CASSIGVAGGADTQYF. The CDR3 DNA reads TGTGCCAGTAGTATTGGAGTAGCGGGAGGCGCAGATACGCAGTATTTT.

The rearrangement links TRBV7-7 to TRBJ2-7; 8 bases line up with TRBD1. In germline, CDR1 is SSHAT, CDR2 FNYEAQ (reference sequence). The CDR3 consists of 16 residues. The trim removed 2 bases at V and 2 bases at J, leaving 8 bases unmatched. CDR3 in amino acids: CASSLLPGQGTYEQYF. CDR3 nucleotides: TGTGCCAGCAGCTTATTGCCCGGACAGGGAACCTACGAGCAGTACTTC.

This clone has just a few counts. The chain recombines TRBV19 with TRBJ1-2, with TRBD1 identical over 9 bases. Germline CDR1 is LNHDA and CDR2 is SQIVND (reference sequence). This CDR3 comprises 15 residues. Trimming removed 9 bases from V and 4 bases from J; junction bases left unmatched: 12. The CDR3 coding sequence is TGTGCCAGCTCGTACGCCCCGACAGGGGGCTATGGCTACACCTTC. Its protein product is CASSYAPTGGYGYTF.

This chain uses TRBV9 with TRBJ1-1; 11 nucleotides align to TRBD1. Germline CDR1 is SGDLS and CDR2 is YYNGEE. V gave up 3 bases and J gave up 9 bases; unmatched junction bases: 16. There are 17 residues in the CDR3. The CDR3 DNA reads as TGTGCCAGCAGCGCAAGGACAGGGGGCGTCGGAGCGGGCCAAGCTTTCTTT. This codes for CASSARTGGVGAGQAFF.

This clone was counted a single time. This rearrangement joins TRBV19 to TRBJ2-2; D is uncertain. Germline V lookup: CDR1 LNHDA, CDR2 SQIVND (reference sequence). Trimming took off 5 bases at V and 5 bases at J, with 9 bases between the two ends. This CDR3 comprises 13 residues. CDR3 nucleotide sequence: TGTGCCAGTAGTGATTCCAAGACCGGGGAGCTGTTTTTT. This sequence encodes CASSDSKTGELFF.

The CDR3, as DNA: TGTGCCAGCAGTGAATATTTCGGGGGCCCGAACACTGAAGCTTTCTTT. Protein: CASSEYFGGPNTEAFF. This chain joins TRBV25-1 and TRBJ1-1, with D tentatively TRBD1 (6 bases). V lost 0 bases and J 1 base, leaving 12 bases between the germline ends. Per the germline V gene, CDR1 is MGHDK and CDR2 is SYGVNS. The CDR3 spans 16 residues.

CDR3 in amino acids: CSVEGLSRAKQFF. The DNA of the CDR3 is TGCAGCGTTGAAGGGTTATCCAGGGCTAAGCAGTTCTTC. The V call is TRBV29-1, the J call TRBJ2-1; D is possibly TRBD1 (5 bases). V lost 1 base and J 11 bases, leaving 15 bases between the germline ends. This CDR3 contains 13 residues. The germline V gene encodes CDR1 SQVTM and CDR2 ANQGSEA.

This sequence joins TRBV5-1 and TRBJ1-2, with 9 nucleotides matching TRBD1. V was clipped by 2 bases and J by 3 bases; unmatched bases: 8. CDR3 length: 16 residues. Per germline, CDR1 SGHRS and CDR2 YFSETQ. The CDR3 is CASSFRDRDTHYGYTF. CDR3 coding DNA: TGCGCCAGCAGCTTCCGGGACAGGGATACCCACTATGGCTACACCTTC.

CDR3 protein: CASSSWGGNEKLFF. The CDR3 DNA reads as TGTGCCAGCAGCTCCTGGGGGGGAAATGAAAAACTGTTTTTT. The rearrangement joins TRBV5-6 to TRBJ1-4; D is perhaps TRBD1 (5 bases). The CDR3 sequence is 14 residues long. The germline CDR1 and CDR2 sequences are SGHDT and YYEEEE. Trimming pared 3 bases from V and 5 bases from J, leaving 11 bases between.